This passage covers 3 T cell receptor beta chains from one sample sequenced in a study of technical replicates of blood from a few donors. Sequenced by immunoSEQ multiplex PCR; TCRdb stores in-frame clones only, minus some. The table lists about 76,000 clones, around 97% of them singletons. The sequencing sample was made of T cells isolated from PBMCs. Source of these receptors: a human donor in good health.

Of note for this clone: Sequence at one end of the junction differs from germline and may be a read error. V usage is TRBV16 and J usage is TRBJ1-2; D ambiguous. CDR3 size: 15 residues. Germline values: CDR1 KGHSY, CDR2 FQNENV. The CDR3 is CASSLEHHPNSGYTF. DNA of the CDR3: TGTGCCAGCAGCCTAGAGCACCACCCAAACTCTGGCTACACCTTC.

V and J are TRBV2 and TRBJ2-1; a weak D match, TRBD2 (6 bases). CDR3 length: 13 amino acids. V lost 8 bases, J lost 6 bases, and 14 bases lay in between. Germline V gene data show CDR1 as SNHLY and CDR2 as FYNNEI. CDR3 in DNA: TGTGCCAGCCTCCGGGAGACTACCAATGAGCAGTTCTTC. It is translated as CASLRETTNEQFF.

The CDR3 nucleotides read TGTGCCAGCAGCACCCTAAGAGGGTGGAAATCCAATGGCGGTGAAAAACTGTTTTTT. This translates into CASSTLRGWKSNGGEKLFF. The chain has TRBV5-6 and TRBJ1-4; D uncertain. V shed 4 bases and J shed 7 bases, with 29 bases lying between them. Germline V CDR1 and CDR2: SGHDT, YYEEEE. The CDR3 is 19 amino acids.